Presented here are 16 T cell receptor beta chains from one specimen sequenced in a study of OX40 agonist ivuxolimab in advanced cancers. The library was obtained by the immunoSEQ multiplex PCR assay. The clones in this table, taken by TCRdb from immuneACCESS, are in-frame only. Not every clone is retained; where verified, under half of the shortfall comes from an unresolved V gene, and the cause of the rest is unknown. This sample holds tens of thousands of clones; around nine tenths were observed only once. The top ten clones comprise about 9.3% of the sample. The starting material was CD4+ or CD8+ T cells sorted from blood, obtained in a trial of the OX40 agonist ivuxolimab. The receptors were sampled from an adult with an advanced solid tumor such as melanoma, head and neck, liver or kidney cancer.

The genes are TRBV6-4 and TRBJ1-1, with D maybe TRBD1 (5 bases). Trimming pared 4 bases from V and 5 bases from J, leaving 14 bases between. The CDR3 is 14 amino acids. The germline V gene encodes CDR1 MRHNA and CDR2 SNTAGT. CDR3 DNA: TGTGCCAGCAGTGGGTTCGGGACGGGTACTGAAGCTTTCTTT. This gives the protein CASSGFGTGTEAFF.

V is TRBV5-5 and J is TRBJ2-3; possibly TRBD2 for D (7 bases). This CDR3 has 15 residues. Trimming stripped 0 bases from V and 3 bases from J, with 11 bases between. Germline V gives CDR1 SGHKS, CDR2 YYEKEE (reference sequence). In DNA form, the CDR3 reads TGTGCCAGCAGCTTGGTCGGGGGGCATACAGATACGCAGTATTTT. Protein product: CASSLVGGHTDTQYF.

This chain links TRBV30 with TRBJ2-1; the D gene could be TRBD1 or TRBD2 (5 bases each). CDR1 GTSNPN and CDR2 SVGIG come from the germline V gene (reference sequence). V lost 3 bases and J lost 5, with 14 bases in between. The CDR3 consists of 14 residues. The CDR3 nucleotides are TGTGCCTGGAGCCGGGACGGGCGCGACAATGAGCAGTTCTTC. Its translation is CAWSRDGRDNEQFF.

The J gene is TRBJ2-1, the V gene TRBV11-2, with D tentatively TRBD2 (6 bases). Germline CDR1 is SGHAT and CDR2 is FQNNGV. The CDR3 consists of 13 residues. V lost 5 bases, J lost 9 bases, and 14 bases lay in between. CDR3 sequence (DNA): TGTGCCAGCAGCCTGGAGGGGTTCGGTGAGCAGTTCTTC. It specifies CASSLEGFGEQFF.

This clone has a single count. The CDR3 protein is CASSPTGGSNQPQHF. CDR3 DNA: TGTGCCAGCAGTCCTACAGGGGGTAGCAATCAGCCCCAGCATTTT. The genes are TRBV6-5 and TRBJ1-5; 8 bases are a match to TRBD1. The V gene end was trimmed by 5 bases and the J gene end by 0 bases; junction bases not matched to a gene: 3. CDR1 and CDR2 (germline): MNHEY, SVGAGI. CDR3 length: 15 amino acids.

This chain links TRBV9 with TRBJ2-3; D assignment may be TRBD1 or TRBD2 (5 bases each). The germline CDR1 and CDR2 sequences are SGDLS and YYNGEE. The CDR3 sequence is 14 residues long. Trimming left V 4 bases short and J 3 bases short, with 12 bases between. The CDR3 is CASSSFEGTDTQYF. The DNA of the CDR3 is TGTGCCAGCAGCTCCTTCGAGGGGACAGATACGCAGTATTTT.

The chain recombines TRBV13 with TRBJ2-4; 10 nucleotides align to TRBD1. The V segment lost 5 bases and the J segment 8 bases; nucleotides outside the gene matches: 6. The length of the CDR3 is 14 residues. Germline CDR1 is PRHDT and CDR2 is FYEKMQ (reference sequence). The CDR3 coding sequence is TGTGCCAGCAGCGCCCGCGGGACAGGGGACATTCAGTACTTC. Residues: CASSARGTGDIQYF. Full variable domain (rest looked up from reference TRBV13 and TRBJ2-4): AAGVIQSPRHLIKEKRETATLKCYPIPRHDTVYWYQQGPGQDPQFLISFYEKMQSDKGSIPDRFSAQQFSDYHSELNMSSLELGDSALYFCASSARGTGDIQYFGAGTRLSVL.

This chain joins TRBV19 and TRBJ2-3; 8 nucleotides agree with TRBD1. Germline CDR1 LNHDA, CDR2 SQIVND (reference sequence). V lost 5 bases, J lost 3 bases, and 7 bases stayed unmatched. The CDR3 covers 15 residues. CDR3 region: CASSPTGGGTDTQYF. For the CDR3, the DNA is TGTGCCAGTAGTCCAACAGGGGGTGGTACAGATACGCAGTATTTT.

The chain recombines TRBV19 with TRBJ1-3; D gene ambiguous. Germline CDR1 reads LNHDA; CDR2 reads SQIVND (reference sequence). V lost 8 bases, J lost 3 bases, and 11 bases lay in between. The length of the CDR3 is 13 residues. The CDR3 region has the DNA TGTGCCAGTGACCGTTCGGGTGGAAACACCATATATTTT. The encoded protein is CASDRSGGNTIYF. Filled out from reference TRBV19 and TRBJ1-3, the complete variable domain reads DGGITQSPKYLFRKEGQNVTLSCEQNLNHDAMYWYRQDPGQGLRLIYYSQIVNDFQKGDIAEGYSVSREKKESFPLTVTSAQKNPTAFYLCASDRSGGNTIYFGEGSWLTVV.

This chain links TRBV5-1 with TRBJ2-5, with 11 bases that match TRBD2. J lost 2 bases, V lost 4 bases, and 10 bases had no gene match. From germline, CDR1 is SGHRS and CDR2 YFSETQ. The CDR3 spans 17 residues. CDR3 DNA: TGCGCCAGCAGCGGGTTAGCGGGGGGGCCGCGGCAAGAGACCCAGTACTTC. Translation gives CASSGLAGGPRQETQYF.

By frequency in the sample, this clone is medium-sized. The chain couples TRBV29-1 to TRBJ1-4; D is uncertain. Trimming shortened V by 6 bases and J by 0 bases, and 5 bases separated the two germline ends. CDR3 length: 12 residues. Germline loops: CDR1 SQVTM, CDR2 ANQGSEA. Here the CDR3 reads CSVRATNEKLFF. In DNA form, the CDR3 reads TGCAGCGTGCGTGCAACTAATGAAAAACTGTTTTTT.

V usage is TRBV27 and J usage is TRBJ1-6, with D unclear. The CDR3 is 12 amino acids. The germline V gene has CDR1 MNHEY and CDR2 SMNVEV (reference sequence). With 1 base removed from V and 5 bases from J, the gap between germline ends came to 0 bases. Here the CDR3 DNA reads TGTGCCAGCAGTTTATATAATTCACCCCTCCACTTT. Amino acids: CASSLYNSPLHF.

The V call is TRBV9, the J call TRBJ1-1; D is unclear. With 0 bases removed from V and 1 base from J, the gap between germline ends came to 13 bases. Per the germline V gene, CDR1 is SGDLS and CDR2 is YYNGEE. The CDR3 consists of 16 residues. CDR3 sequence reads: CASSVATETRNTEAFF. The CDR3 DNA sequence: TGTGCCAGCAGCGTAGCTACTGAGACGAGGAACACTGAAGCTTTCTTT.

The chain joins TRBV4-2 to TRBJ1-5, with no clear D. Trimming pared 0 bases from V and 10 bases from J, leaving 16 bases between. Germline CDR1 reads LGHNA; CDR2 reads YNFKEQ. The CDR3 length is 15 residues. CDR3 protein: CASSQDAEKALPQHF. CDR3 sequence (DNA): TGTGCCAGCAGCCAAGATGCGGAGAAGGCGCTTCCCCAGCATTTT.

The chain carries TRBV15 and TRBJ2-3; 12 nucleotides match TRBD2. J lost 2 bases, V lost 3 bases, and 3 bases had no gene match. This CDR3 contains 16 residues. The germline CDR1 and CDR2 sequences are LNHNV and YYDKDF (reference sequence). The DNA of the CDR3 is TGTGCCACCAGCAGCCTAGCGGGGGGGGACACAGATACGCAGTATTTT. This translates into CATSSLAGGDTDTQYF.

The rearrangement links TRBV7-6 to TRBJ2-1; 8 bases are a match to TRBD2. The CDR3 is 12 residues long. Germline V gene data show CDR1 as SGHVS and CDR2 as FNYEAQ. V gave up 3 bases and J gave up 10 bases; unmatched junction bases: 2. The CDR3, as DNA: TGTGCCAGCAGCTTTACTAGCGGAGAGCAGTTCTTC. Translated: CASSFTSGEQFF.